The 3 T cell receptor beta chains presented below share a single source sample, sequenced in a study of shared clonotypes between healthy human individuals. Assay used: immunoSEQ multiplex PCR; TCRdb lists only in-frame clones, some missing. The sample records about 79,000 clones, 60% to 65% being singletons. Source material: memory CD8+ T cells sorted from blood. Documented subset: CD45RO+ cells pooled with CCR7-negative TemRA cells. The receptors stem from a man younger than 45 in good health.

V gene TRBV7-8 combines with J gene TRBJ2-1, with D possibly being TRBD2 (7 bases). Germline CDR1 and CDR2: SGHVS and FQNEAQ. V lost 4 bases and J lost 4, with 14 bases in between. There are 15 residues in the CDR3. The CDR3 DNA is TGTGCCAGCAGCTCCGGACTAGGGGGTTACAATGAGCAGTTCTTC. Protein product: CASSSGLGGYNEQFF.

The chain couples TRBV28 to TRBJ2-7, with D perhaps TRBD1 or TRBD2 (7 bases each). V lost 7 bases and J lost 7, with 17 bases in between. The CDR3 totals 13 residues. The V gene's germline CDR1 is MDHEN and CDR2 SYDVKM. In DNA form, the CDR3 reads TGTGCCAGCACAGGGGGGGCCCCGGGAGAGCAGTACTTC. Its protein product is CASTGGAPGEQYF.

V is TRBV25-1 and J is TRBJ1-3; D perhaps matches TRBD1 (5 bases). The V gene's germline CDR1 is MGHDK and CDR2 SYGVNS. The V end was cut by 7 bases, the J end by 6 bases, with 25 bases between. The CDR3 runs 17 residues. The CDR3 loop reads CASTPGSITGPQNTIYF. The CDR3 DNA sequence: TGTGCCAGCACCCCCGGCTCCATCACAGGTCCCCAAAACACCATATATTTT.